Sequencing of this T cell receptor beta chain was carried out in a study of T cell changes during pregnancy in multiple sclerosis. V was clipped by 4 bases and J by 4 bases; unmatched bases: 8. From germline, CDR1 is LNHDA and CDR2 SQIVND (reference sequence). The CDR3 spans 15 residues. Produced via immunoSEQ multiplex PCR; TCRdb's table is partial and in-frame only. The sample gives about 45,000 clones, 80% to 95% of which show up once; 0.45% to 0.55% is in the top ten. The V gene is TRBV19, the J gene TRBJ1-2; 8 positions agree with TRBD1. The TCR comes from a female donor with multiple sclerosis, enrolled in a pregnancy study. This specimen was CD4+ T cells from peripheral blood mononuclear cells, taken in the third trimester of pregnancy. CDR3: CASSTSGGYGYGYTF. The CDR3 nucleotides are TGTGCCAGTAGTACCTCAGGGGGCTACGGCTATGGCTACACCTTC.